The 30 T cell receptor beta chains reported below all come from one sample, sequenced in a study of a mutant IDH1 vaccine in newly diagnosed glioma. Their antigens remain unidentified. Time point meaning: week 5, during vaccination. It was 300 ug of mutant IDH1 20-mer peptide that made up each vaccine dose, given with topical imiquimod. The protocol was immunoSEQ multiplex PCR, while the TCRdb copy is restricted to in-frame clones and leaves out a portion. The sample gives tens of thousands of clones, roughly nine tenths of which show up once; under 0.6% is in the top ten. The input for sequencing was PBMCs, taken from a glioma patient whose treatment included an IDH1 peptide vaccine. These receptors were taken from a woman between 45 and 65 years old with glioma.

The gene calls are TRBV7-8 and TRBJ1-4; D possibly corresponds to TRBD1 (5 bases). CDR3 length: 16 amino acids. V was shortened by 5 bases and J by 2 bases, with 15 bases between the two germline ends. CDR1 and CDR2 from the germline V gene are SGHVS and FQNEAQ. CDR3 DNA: TGTGCCAGCAGCCCCCTGAGGGCAGGGACTAATGAAAAACTGTTTTTT. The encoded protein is CASSPLRAGTNEKLFF.

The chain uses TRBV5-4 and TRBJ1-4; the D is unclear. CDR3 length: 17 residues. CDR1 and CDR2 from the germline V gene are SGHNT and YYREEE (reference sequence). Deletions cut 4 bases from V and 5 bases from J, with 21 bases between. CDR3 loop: CASSQGPGVEYNEKLFF. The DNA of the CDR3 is TGTGCCAGCAGCCAAGGACCCGGGGTGGAGTACAATGAAAAACTGTTTTTT.

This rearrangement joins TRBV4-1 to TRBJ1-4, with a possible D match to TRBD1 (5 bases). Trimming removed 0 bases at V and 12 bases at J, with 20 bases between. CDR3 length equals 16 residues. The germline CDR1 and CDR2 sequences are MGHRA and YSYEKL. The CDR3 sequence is CASSQDLWQAGTELFF. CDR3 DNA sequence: TGCGCCAGCAGCCAAGATCTATGGCAGGCGGGGACTGAACTGTTTTTT.

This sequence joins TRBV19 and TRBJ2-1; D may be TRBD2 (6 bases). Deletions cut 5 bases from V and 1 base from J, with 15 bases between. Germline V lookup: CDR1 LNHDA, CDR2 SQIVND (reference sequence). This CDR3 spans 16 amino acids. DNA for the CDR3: TGTGCCAGTAGTTGGGACCTCGGAGGGTCCTACAATGAGCAGTTCTTC. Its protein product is CASSWDLGGSYNEQFF.

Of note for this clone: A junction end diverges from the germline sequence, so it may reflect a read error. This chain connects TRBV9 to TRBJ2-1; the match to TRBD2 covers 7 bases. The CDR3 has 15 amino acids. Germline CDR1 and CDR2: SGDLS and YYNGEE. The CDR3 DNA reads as TGTACCAGCAGCGTTGCTAGCGGAACCTACAATGAGCAGTTCTTC. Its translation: CTSSVASGTYNEQFF.

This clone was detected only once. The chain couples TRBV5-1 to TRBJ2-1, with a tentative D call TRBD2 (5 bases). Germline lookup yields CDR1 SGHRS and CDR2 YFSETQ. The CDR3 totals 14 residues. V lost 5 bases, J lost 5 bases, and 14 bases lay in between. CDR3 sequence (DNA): TGCGCCAGCAGACGGGGATCGTCCAACAATGAGCAGTTCTTC. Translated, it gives CASRRGSSNNEQFF.

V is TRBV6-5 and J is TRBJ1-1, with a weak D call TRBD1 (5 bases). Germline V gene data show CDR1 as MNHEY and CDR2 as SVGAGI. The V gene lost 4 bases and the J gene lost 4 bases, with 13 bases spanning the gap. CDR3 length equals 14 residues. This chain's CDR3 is CASSWGSVGTEAFF. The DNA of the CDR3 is TGTGCCAGCAGTTGGGGCTCTGTGGGCACTGAAGCTTTCTTT.

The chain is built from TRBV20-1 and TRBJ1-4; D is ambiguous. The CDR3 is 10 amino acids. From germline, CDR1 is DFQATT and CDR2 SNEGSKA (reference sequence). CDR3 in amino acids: CSARNEKLFF. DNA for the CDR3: TGCAGCGCCCGAAATGAAAAACTGTTTTTT.

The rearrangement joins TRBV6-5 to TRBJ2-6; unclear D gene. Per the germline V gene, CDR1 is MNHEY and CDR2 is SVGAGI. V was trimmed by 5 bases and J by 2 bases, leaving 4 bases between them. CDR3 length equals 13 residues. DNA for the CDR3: TGTGCCAGCAGTCTTCCTGGGGCCAACGTCCTGACTTTC. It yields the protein CASSLPGANVLTF.

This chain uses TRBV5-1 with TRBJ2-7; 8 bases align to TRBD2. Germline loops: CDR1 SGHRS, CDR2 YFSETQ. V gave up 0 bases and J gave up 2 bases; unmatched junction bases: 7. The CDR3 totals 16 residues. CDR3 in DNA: TGCGCCAGCAGCTTGGGCGGTGCGGGGGGTGCCTACGAGCAGTACTTC. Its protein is CASSLGGAGGAYEQYF.

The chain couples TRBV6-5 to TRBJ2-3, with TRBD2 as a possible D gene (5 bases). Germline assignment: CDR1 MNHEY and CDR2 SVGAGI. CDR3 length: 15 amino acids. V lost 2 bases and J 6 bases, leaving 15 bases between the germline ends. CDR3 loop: CASSYTAFGGDTQYF. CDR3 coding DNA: TGTGCCAGCAGTTACACGGCCTTCGGCGGGGATACGCAGTATTTT.

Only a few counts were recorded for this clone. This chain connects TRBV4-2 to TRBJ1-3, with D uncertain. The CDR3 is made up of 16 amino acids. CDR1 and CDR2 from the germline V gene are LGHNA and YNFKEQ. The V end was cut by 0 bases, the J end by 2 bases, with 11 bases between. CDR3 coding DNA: TGTGCCAGCAGCCAAGATCTTAGTTGGACTGGAAACACCATATATTTT. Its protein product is CASSQDLSWTGNTIYF.

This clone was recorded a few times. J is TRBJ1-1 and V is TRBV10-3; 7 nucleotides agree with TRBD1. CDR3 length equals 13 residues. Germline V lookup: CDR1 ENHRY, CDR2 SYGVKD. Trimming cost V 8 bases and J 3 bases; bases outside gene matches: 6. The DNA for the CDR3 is TGTGCCATCGAACAGGGGAAAGACACTGAAGCTTTCTTT. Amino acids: CAIEQGKDTEAFF.

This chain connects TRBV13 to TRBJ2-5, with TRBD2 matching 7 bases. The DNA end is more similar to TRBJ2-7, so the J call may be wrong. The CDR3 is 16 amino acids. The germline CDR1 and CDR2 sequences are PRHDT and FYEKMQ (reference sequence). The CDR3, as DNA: TGTGCCAGCAGCTGGAATCTAGCGGAAGACCCCTACGAGCAGTACTTC. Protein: CASSWNLAEDPYEQYF.

In DNA form, the CDR3 reads TGTGCCAGCAGGACCTCCTCCGGGACAGGGTTCTACGAGCAGTACTTC. Translating it yields CASRTSSGTGFYEQYF. The genes are TRBV25-1 and TRBJ2-7; 9 positions match TRBD1. The CDR3 is made up of 16 amino acids. V trimming: 6 bases; J trimming: 3 bases; junction bases outside the gene matches: 12. Germline CDR1 and CDR2: MGHDK and SYGVNS.

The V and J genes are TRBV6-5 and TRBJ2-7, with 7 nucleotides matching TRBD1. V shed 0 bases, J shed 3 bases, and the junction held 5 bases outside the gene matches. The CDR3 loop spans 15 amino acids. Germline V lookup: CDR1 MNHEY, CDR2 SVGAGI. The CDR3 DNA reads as TGTGCCAGCAGTTACTCGAGACAGGGACGCTACGAGCAGTACTTC. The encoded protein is CASSYSRQGRYEQYF.

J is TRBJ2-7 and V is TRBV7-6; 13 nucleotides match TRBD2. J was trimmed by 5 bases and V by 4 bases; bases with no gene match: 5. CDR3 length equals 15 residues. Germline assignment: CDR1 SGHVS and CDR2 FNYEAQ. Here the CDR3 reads CASSWTSGSPNEQYF. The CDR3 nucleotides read TGTGCCAGCAGCTGGACTAGCGGGAGCCCGAACGAGCAGTACTTC.

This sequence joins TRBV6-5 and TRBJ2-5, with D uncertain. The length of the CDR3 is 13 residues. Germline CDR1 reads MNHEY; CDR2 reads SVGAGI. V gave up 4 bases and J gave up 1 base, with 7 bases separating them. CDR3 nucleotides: TGTGCCAGCAGTTCCTTTGCCCAAGAGACCCAGTACTTC. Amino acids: CASSSFAQETQYF.

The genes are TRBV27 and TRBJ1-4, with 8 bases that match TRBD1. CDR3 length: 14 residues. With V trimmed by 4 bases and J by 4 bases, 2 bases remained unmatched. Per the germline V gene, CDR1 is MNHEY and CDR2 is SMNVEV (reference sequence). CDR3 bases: TGTGCCAGCAGTTCGGACAGGGTTAATGAAAAACTGTTTTTT. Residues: CASSSDRVNEKLFF.

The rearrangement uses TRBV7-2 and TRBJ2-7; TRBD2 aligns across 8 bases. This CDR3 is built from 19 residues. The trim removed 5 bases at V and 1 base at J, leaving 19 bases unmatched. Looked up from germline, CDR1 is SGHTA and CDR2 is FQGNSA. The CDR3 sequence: CASSPYPGTSRPLSYEQYF. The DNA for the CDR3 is TGTGCCAGCAGCCCCTATCCGGGGACTAGTAGACCCCTGTCCTACGAGCAGTACTTC.

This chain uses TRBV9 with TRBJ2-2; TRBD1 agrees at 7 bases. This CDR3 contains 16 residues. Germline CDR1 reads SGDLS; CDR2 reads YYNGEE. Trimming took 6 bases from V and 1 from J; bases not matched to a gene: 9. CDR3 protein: CASTLTGSRNTGELFF. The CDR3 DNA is TGTGCCAGCACGCTGACAGGGTCGCGGAACACCGGGGAGCTGTTTTTT. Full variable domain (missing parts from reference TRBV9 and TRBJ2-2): DSGVTQTPKHLITATGQRVTLRCSPRSGDLSVYWYQQSLDQGLQFLIQYYNGEERAKGNILERFSAQQFPDLHSELNLSSLELGDSALYFCASTLTGSRNTGELFFGEGSRLTVL.

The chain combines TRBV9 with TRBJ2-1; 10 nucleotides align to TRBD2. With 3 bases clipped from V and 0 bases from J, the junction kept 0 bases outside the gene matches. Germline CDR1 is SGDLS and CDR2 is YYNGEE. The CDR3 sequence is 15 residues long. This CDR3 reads CASSASGSSYNEQFF. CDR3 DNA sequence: TGTGCCAGCAGCGCTAGCGGGAGCTCCTACAATGAGCAGTTCTTC. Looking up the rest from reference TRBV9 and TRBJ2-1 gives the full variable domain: DSGVTQTPKHLITATGQRVTLRCSPRSGDLSVYWYQQSLDQGLQFLIQYYNGEERAKGNILERFSAQQFPDLHSELNLSSLELGDSALYFCASSASGSSYNEQFFGPGTRLTVL.

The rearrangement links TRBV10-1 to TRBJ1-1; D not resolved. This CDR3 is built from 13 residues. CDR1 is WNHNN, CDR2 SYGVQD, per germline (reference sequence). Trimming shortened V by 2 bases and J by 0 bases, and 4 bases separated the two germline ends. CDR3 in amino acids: CASSEDLNTEAFF. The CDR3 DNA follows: TGCGCCAGCAGTGAGGACCTGAACACTGAAGCTTTCTTT.

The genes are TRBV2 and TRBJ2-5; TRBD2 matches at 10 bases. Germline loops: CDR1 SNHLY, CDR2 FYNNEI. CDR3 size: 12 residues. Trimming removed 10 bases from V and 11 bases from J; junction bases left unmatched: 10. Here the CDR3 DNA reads TGTGCCACCCGGACTAGCGGTCTTGAGCAGTACTTC. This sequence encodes CATRTSGLEQYF.

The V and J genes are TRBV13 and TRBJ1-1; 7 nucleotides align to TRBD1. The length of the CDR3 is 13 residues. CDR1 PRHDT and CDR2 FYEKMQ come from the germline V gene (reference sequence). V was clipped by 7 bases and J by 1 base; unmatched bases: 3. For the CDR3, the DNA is TGTGCCAGCAAAGGGGGCCCGAACACTGAAGCTTTCTTT. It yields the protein CASKGGPNTEAFF.

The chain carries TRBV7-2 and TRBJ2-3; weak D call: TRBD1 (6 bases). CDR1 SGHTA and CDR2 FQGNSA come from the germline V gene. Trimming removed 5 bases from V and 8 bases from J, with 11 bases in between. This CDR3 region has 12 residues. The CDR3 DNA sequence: TGTGCCAGCAGCCAATACAGGGCTACGCAGTATTTT. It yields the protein CASSQYRATQYF. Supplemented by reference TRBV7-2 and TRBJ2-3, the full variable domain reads GAGVSQSPSNKVTEKGKDVELRCDPISGHTALYWYRQSLGQGLEFLIYFQGNSAPDKSGLPSDRFSAERTGGSVSTLTIQRTQQEDSAVYLCASSQYRATQYFGPGTRLTVL.

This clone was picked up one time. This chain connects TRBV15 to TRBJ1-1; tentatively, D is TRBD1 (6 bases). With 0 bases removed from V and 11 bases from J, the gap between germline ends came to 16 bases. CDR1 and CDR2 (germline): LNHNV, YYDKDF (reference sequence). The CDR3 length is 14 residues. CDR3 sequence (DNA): TGTGCCACCAGCAGAGATCGGGGGGGGGCGAAGGCTTTCTTT. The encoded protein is CATSRDRGGAKAFF.

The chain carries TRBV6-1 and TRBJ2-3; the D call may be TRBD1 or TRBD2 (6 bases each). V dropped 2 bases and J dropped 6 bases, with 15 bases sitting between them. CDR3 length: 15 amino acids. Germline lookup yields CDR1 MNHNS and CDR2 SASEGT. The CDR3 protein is CASSEIRGLSDTQYF. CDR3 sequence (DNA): TGTGCCAGCAGTGAAATACGGGGGCTTTCGGATACGCAGTATTTT.

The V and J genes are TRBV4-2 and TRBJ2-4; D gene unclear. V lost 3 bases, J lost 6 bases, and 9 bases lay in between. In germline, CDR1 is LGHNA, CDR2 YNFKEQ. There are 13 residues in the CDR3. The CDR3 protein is CASSQKTGNIQYF. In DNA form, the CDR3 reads TGTGCCAGCAGCCAGAAGACGGGAAACATTCAGTACTTC.

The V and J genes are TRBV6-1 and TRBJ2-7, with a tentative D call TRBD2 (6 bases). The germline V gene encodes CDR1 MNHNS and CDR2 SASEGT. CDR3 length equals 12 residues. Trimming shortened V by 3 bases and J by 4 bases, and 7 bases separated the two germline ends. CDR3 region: CASSEGGYEQYF. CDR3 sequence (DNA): TGTGCCAGCAGTGAGGGGGGTTACGAGCAGTACTTC.